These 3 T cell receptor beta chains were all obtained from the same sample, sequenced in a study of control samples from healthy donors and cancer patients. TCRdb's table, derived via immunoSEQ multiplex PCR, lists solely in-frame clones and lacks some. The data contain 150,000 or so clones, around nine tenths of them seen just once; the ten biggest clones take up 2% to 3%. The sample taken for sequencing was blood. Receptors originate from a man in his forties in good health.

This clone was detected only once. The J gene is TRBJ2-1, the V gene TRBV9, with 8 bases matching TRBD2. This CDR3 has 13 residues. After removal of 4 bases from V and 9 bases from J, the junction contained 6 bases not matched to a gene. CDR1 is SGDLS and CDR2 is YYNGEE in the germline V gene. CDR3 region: CASSRRGGSEQFF. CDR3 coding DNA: TGTGCCAGCAGCCGCCGGGGGGGCAGTGAGCAGTTCTTC.

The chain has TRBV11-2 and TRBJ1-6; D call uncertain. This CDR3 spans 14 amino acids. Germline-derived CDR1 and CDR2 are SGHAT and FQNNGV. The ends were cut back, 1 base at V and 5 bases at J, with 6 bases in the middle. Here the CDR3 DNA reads TGTGCCAGCAGCTTAGGGGGAAATAATTCACCCCTCCACTTT. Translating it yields CASSLGGNNSPLHF.

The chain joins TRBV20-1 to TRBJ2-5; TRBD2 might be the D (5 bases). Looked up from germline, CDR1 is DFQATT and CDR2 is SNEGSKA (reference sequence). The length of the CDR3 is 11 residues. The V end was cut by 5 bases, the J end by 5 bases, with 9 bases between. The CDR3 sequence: CSALRAETQYF. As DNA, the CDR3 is TGCAGTGCTCTGAGGGCGGAGACCCAGTACTTC.